These 21 T cell receptor beta chains were sequenced from one sample in a study of shared clonotypes between healthy human individuals. Assay: immunoSEQ multiplex PCR; the TCRdb copy retains only in-frame clones and omits some. The sample lists more than 400,000 clones; over 70% were seen once. Sequenced: PBMCs. The receptors shown here come from a woman aged 40 to 50 in good health. Some clones in this sample may be carry-over from other donors' samples.

This chain links TRBV5-6 with TRBJ2-5; D ambiguous. This CDR3 spans 13 amino acids. From germline, CDR1 is SGHDT and CDR2 YYEEEE. The V end was cut by 4 bases, the J end by 7 bases, with 14 bases between. The CDR3 region has the DNA TGTGCCAGCAGCCTTAAGACCGTCGGGACCCAGTACTTC. Translated: CASSLKTVGTQYF.

This clone came up many times. The V and J genes are TRBV9 and TRBJ2-2; tentative D call: TRBD1 (5 bases). Germline loops: CDR1 SGDLS, CDR2 YYNGEE. V was clipped by 4 bases and J by 4 bases, with 11 bases between them. CDR3 size: 14 residues. CDR3 nucleotides: TGTGCCAGCAGCAACACAGGCGCCACCGGGGAGCTGTTTTTT. Protein sequence: CASSNTGATGELFF. The entire variable domain, with the rest obtained from reference TRBV9 and TRBJ2-2, is as follows: DSGVTQTPKHLITATGQRVTLRCSPRSGDLSVYWYQQSLDQGLQFLIQYYNGEERAKGNILERFSAQQFPDLHSELNLSSLELGDSALYFCASSNTGATGELFFGEGSRLTVL.

This chain links TRBV18 with TRBJ1-2; the match to TRBD1 covers 12 bases. The V gene end was trimmed by 5 bases and the J gene end by 7 bases; junction bases not matched to a gene: 11. The CDR3 contains 16 residues. CDR1 and CDR2 from the germline V gene are KGHSH and LQKENI. DNA for the CDR3: TGTGCCAGCTCAACCTCACCCGGGACAGGGGGCGGTGGCTACACCTTC. Translated: CASSTSPGTGGGGYTF.

This sequence joins TRBV6-5 and TRBJ2-1; 9 bases map to TRBD2. Per germline, CDR1 MNHEY and CDR2 SVGAGI. This CDR3 region has 16 residues. The V and J ends lost 3 bases and 1 base, in that order; junction bases with no gene match: 4. CDR3 residues: CASSYGSGGSYNEQFF. The DNA of the CDR3 is TGTGCCAGCAGTTATGGAAGCGGGGGGTCCTACAATGAGCAGTTCTTC.

J is TRBJ2-7 and V is TRBV11-2; 12 positions match TRBD2. CDR1 is SGHAT, CDR2 FQNNGV, per germline. The CDR3 consists of 17 residues. V dropped 5 bases and J dropped 1; count of bases not matched to a gene: 9. CDR3 bases: TGTGCCAGCAGCCTATACCCGACTAGCGGGAGTTCCTACGAGCAGTACTTC. Translating it yields CASSLYPTSGSSYEQYF.

The CDR3 DNA reads TGTGCCAGCAGTTTGATAGGGGGCGGACGGGAGACCCAGTACTTC. It is translated as CASSLIGGGRETQYF. The rearrangement uses TRBV28 and TRBJ2-5, with 7 bases aligning to TRBD1. The CDR3 is 15 residues long. CDR1 is MDHEN and CDR2 is SYDVKM in the germline V gene. The V gene end was trimmed by 3 bases and the J gene end by 5 bases; junction bases not matched to a gene: 9. The full variable domain, rest sourced from reference TRBV28 and TRBJ2-5, is DVKVTQSSRYLVKRTGEKVFLECVQDMDHENMFWYRQDPGLGLRLIYFSYDVKMKEKGDIPEGYSVSREKKERFSLILESASTNQTSMYLCASSLIGGGRETQYFGPGTRLLVL.

This chain links TRBV18 with TRBJ2-7, with 8 bases that match TRBD2. J gave up 7 bases and V 5 bases, and 10 bases lay outside the gene matches. This CDR3 region has 14 residues. Germline V gene data show CDR1 as KGHSH and CDR2 as LQKENI. This CDR3 reads CASSASGTSREQYF. CDR3 in DNA: TGTGCCAGCTCAGCCTCCGGGACTAGTCGGGAGCAGTACTTC.

The chain is built from TRBV28 and TRBJ2-2; D unclear. The V gene's germline CDR1 is MDHEN and CDR2 SYDVKM. V lost 4 bases and J lost 4, with 13 bases in between. The CDR3 has 15 residues. This CDR3 reads CASSSGDLSTGELFF. The DNA for the CDR3 is TGTGCCAGCAGTTCAGGAGATCTTTCCACCGGGGAGCTGTTTTTT.

The chain is built from TRBV6-6 and TRBJ1-2; a possible D gene is TRBD1 (5 bases). There are 14 residues in the CDR3. Germline assignment: CDR1 MNHNY and CDR2 SVGAGI (reference sequence). Trimming left V 0 bases short and J 7 bases short, with 12 bases between. The CDR3 is CASSYSAGSSGYTF. The DNA of the CDR3 is TGTGCCAGCAGTTACTCAGCAGGGTCCTCTGGCTACACCTTC.

This rearrangement joins TRBV5-1 to TRBJ2-5; 8 nucleotides agree with TRBD1. V was pared by 0 bases and J by 4 bases, with 2 bases of the junction left unmatched. Germline V CDR1 and CDR2: SGHRS, YFSETQ. The CDR3 spans 14 residues. This CDR3 is CASSLVGQGETQYF. The CDR3 DNA reads TGCGCCAGCAGCTTGGTTGGACAGGGAGAGACCCAGTACTTC.

The rearrangement joins TRBV7-9 to TRBJ1-1, with no clear D. CDR3 length: 14 residues. Germline CDR1 reads SEHNR; CDR2 reads FQNEAQ (reference sequence). Between the trimmed V and J ends, which lost 2 bases and 3 bases, there was a span of 10 bases. CDR3 sequence: CASSLYDMDTEAFF. CDR3 sequence (DNA): TGTGCCAGCAGCTTATACGACATGGACACTGAAGCTTTCTTT.

This clone was seen a handful of times. The rearrangement joins TRBV7-3 to TRBJ2-1, with D possibly matching TRBD2 (5 bases). Deletions cut 5 bases from V and 0 bases from J, with 11 bases between. Germline V gives CDR1 SGHTA, CDR2 FQGTGA. The CDR3 covers 15 residues. CDR3 amino acids: CASSPLASSYNEQFF. DNA of the CDR3: TGTGCCAGCAGCCCCCTAGCCAGCTCCTACAATGAGCAGTTCTTC.

The chain links TRBV19 to TRBJ2-3; D possibly corresponds to TRBD1 (5 bases). The CDR3 contains 15 residues. The germline V and J ends were trimmed by 3 bases and 5 bases, with 15 bases remaining between them. Germline lookup yields CDR1 LNHDA and CDR2 SQIVND (reference sequence). For the CDR3, the DNA is TGTGCCAGTAGTATTTCGAAGGGGCAGGTAGATACGCAGTATTTT. Amino acids: CASSISKGQVDTQYF.

This sequence joins TRBV18 and TRBJ2-3; 10 bases line up with TRBD2. From germline, CDR1 is KGHSH and CDR2 LQKENI. This CDR3 region has 16 residues. V trimming: 2 bases; J trimming: 2 bases; junction bases outside the gene matches: 4. The CDR3: CASSPETSGYTDTQYF. CDR3 coding DNA: TGTGCCAGCTCACCAGAGACTAGCGGGTACACAGATACGCAGTATTTT.

This clone came up a few times. Possible read error: a much larger clone is one base away. The genes are TRBV5-4 and TRBJ1-4; D is unresolved. V dropped 0 bases and J dropped 7 bases, with 4 bases sitting between them. The CDR3 is 12 residues long. CDR1 and CDR2 from the germline V gene are SGHNT and YYREEE (reference sequence). In DNA form, the CDR3 reads TGTGCCAGCAGCTTGGATACTGAAAAACTGTTTTTT. Translated, it gives CASSLDTEKLFF. The full variable domain, with the rest looked up from reference TRBV5-4 and TRBJ1-4, is ETGVTQSPTHLIKTRGQQVTLRCSSQSGHNTVSWYQQALGQGPQFIFQYYREEENGRGNFPPRFSGLQFPNYSSELNVNALELDDSALYLCASSLDTEKLFFGSGTQLSVL.

The chain has TRBV5-5 and TRBJ2-7, with TRBD1 as a possible D gene (6 bases). Germline CDR1 and CDR2: SGHKS and YYEKEE (reference sequence). V was shortened by 3 bases and J by 0 bases, with 16 bases between the two germline ends. This CDR3 is 16 amino acids long. The CDR3 coding sequence is TGTGCCAGCAGCTACTACACAGGGATGAGCTCCTACGAGCAGTACTTC. This codes for CASSYYTGMSSYEQYF.

J is TRBJ1-2 and V is TRBV5-4, with 8 bases lining up with TRBD1. The CDR3 sequence is 18 residues long. V shed 3 bases, J shed 1 base, and the junction held 14 bases outside the gene matches. Germline CDR1 reads SGHNT; CDR2 reads YYREEE (reference sequence). The CDR3 reads CASSSRGGTGRFNYGYTF. For the CDR3, the DNA is TGTGCCAGCAGCTCGAGAGGGGGGACAGGCCGTTTTAACTATGGCTACACCTTC.

The V call is TRBV30, the J call TRBJ2-7; D may match TRBD1 or TRBD2 (5 bases each). The germline V gene has CDR1 GTSNPN and CDR2 SVGIG (reference sequence). The CDR3 consists of 13 residues. V lost 2 bases to trimming and J lost 4 bases, with 12 bases between them. The CDR3 here is CAWSLGTKYEQYF. The CDR3 bases are TGTGCCTGGAGTTTAGGGACGAAGTACGAGCAGTACTTC.

A note on this clone: A single base is all that separates this from a far larger clone, so a read error is likely. The V call is TRBV18, the J call TRBJ1-1; D possibly corresponds to TRBD1 (6 bases). Trimming pared 5 bases from V and 3 bases from J, leaving 13 bases between. CDR3 length: 14 residues. Germline CDR1 and CDR2: KGHSH and LQKENI. In DNA form, the CDR3 reads TGTGCCAGCTCAACGGCGGGGGCGTACACTGAAGCTTTCTTT. Its translation is CASSTAGAYTEAFF.

V is TRBV5-4 and J is TRBJ2-7; D tentatively fits TRBD1 or TRBD2 (5 bases each). V shed 5 bases and J shed 2 bases, with 17 bases lying between them. The CDR3 is 15 residues long. Germline CDR1 is SGHNT and CDR2 is YYREEE (reference sequence). CDR3 nucleotides: TGTGCCAGCAGAGCCGCCGGGACGGGGACCTACGAGCAGTACTTC. It is translated as CASRAAGTGTYEQYF.

Notes on this clone: A far more abundant clone sits one base away, making this likely a read error. This chain connects TRBV30 to TRBJ1-2; perhaps TRBD1 as D (6 bases). The CDR3 sequence is 14 residues long. Germline V gene lookup returns CDR1 GTSNPN and CDR2 SVGIG (reference sequence). CDR3 loop: CAWGGPRTKAGHTF. The DNA of the CDR3 is TGTGCCTGGGGGGGGCCGAGGACAAAGGCTGGCCACACCTTC.